The 27 T cell receptor beta chains given below trace back to one sample, sequenced in a study of Ad26.COV2.S vaccination and SARS-CoV-2 variants. Noted treatment: roughly 18 received Ad26.COV2.S at low or high dose, single or two shots; roughly 5 received placebo; per-sample allocation not given. Samples were taken on day 63 after the first vaccine or placebo injection. Only in-frame clones appear in the TCRdb table, and some are missing; sequencing was by immunoSEQ multiplex PCR. The sample carries fewer than 500,000 clones, less than 95% recorded once. The material was peripheral blood, obtained in a trial of Ad26.COV2.S vaccine versus placebo. These receptors were collected from a person between 18 and 60 years old who received the Ad26.COV2.S COVID-19 vaccine or a placebo.

The table lists this clone with a few counts. The CDR3 nucleotides read TGTGCCAGCAGCGTAGGTAGGGACAGCAATCAGCCCCAGCATTTT. This translates into CASSVGRDSNQPQHF. The J gene is TRBJ1-5, the V gene TRBV9; D may be TRBD1 (5 bases). V gave up 0 bases and J gave up 1 base, with 8 bases separating them. The CDR3 totals 15 residues. In germline, CDR1 is SGDLS, CDR2 YYNGEE.

This chain uses TRBV2 with TRBJ1-1, with TRBD1 matching over 10 bases. The germline gives CDR1 SNHLY, CDR2 FYNNEI. The CDR3 is made up of 14 amino acids. J gave up 1 base and V 5 bases, and 1 base lay outside the gene matches. CDR3 in DNA: TGTGCCAGCAGTCGACAGGGGGCGAACACTGAAGCTTTCTTT. Protein: CASSRQGANTEAFF.

The DNA for the CDR3 is TGTGCCAGCAGCCTGGGGACTAGCGGTTACAATGAGCAGTTCTTC. Translating gives CASSLGTSGYNEQFF. This chain joins TRBV28 and TRBJ2-1; TRBD2 matches at 11 bases. The CDR3 is 15 amino acids. Trimming at V came to 6 bases and at J to 4 bases, leaving 5 bases not matched to a gene. The V gene's germline CDR1 is MDHEN and CDR2 SYDVKM.

The table lists this clone with a few counts. The chain is built from TRBV15 and TRBJ1-5; 7 nucleotides line up with TRBD1. The CDR3 has 14 residues. Looked up from germline, CDR1 is LNHNV and CDR2 is YYDKDF (reference sequence). V lost 8 bases to trimming and J lost 2 bases; unmatched junction nucleotides: 6. CDR3 DNA: TGTGCCACCGCCGACAGGGAGGGCAATCAGCCCCAGCATTTT. Its translation is CATADREGNQPQHF.

The J gene is TRBJ2-1, the V gene TRBV4-1; D is possibly TRBD2 (5 bases). The length of the CDR3 is 17 residues. Trimming left V 3 bases short and J 6 bases short, with 21 bases between. Germline V lookup: CDR1 MGHRA, CDR2 YSYEKL. The CDR3: CASSQDSGMSFFNEQFF. In DNA, the CDR3 is TGCGCCAGCAGCCAGGATTCGGGAATGAGCTTTTTCAATGAGCAGTTCTTC.

This clone was counted between two and nine times. The chain is built from TRBV10-3 and TRBJ2-3; possibly TRBD1 or TRBD2 for D (5 bases each). This CDR3 contains 13 residues. V lost 7 bases, J lost 6 bases, and 14 bases lay in between. Germline V gene sequence: CDR1 ENHRY, CDR2 SYGVKD. The chain's CDR3 is CAIIGTLGDTQYF. In DNA, the CDR3 is TGTGCCATCATTGGGACCCTTGGGGATACGCAGTATTTT.

J is TRBJ2-5 and V is TRBV11-2, with 11 bases that match TRBD2. The CDR3 is 15 residues long. V lost 5 bases and J lost 1; bases outside the gene matches: 3. In germline, CDR1 is SGHAT, CDR2 FQNNGV. CDR3 region: CASSPGLAAQETQYF. CDR3 DNA sequence: TGTGCCAGCAGCCCGGGACTAGCGGCCCAAGAGACCCAGTACTTC.

V and J are TRBV7-9 and TRBJ2-1, with D maybe TRBD2 (6 bases). Germline CDR1 and CDR2: SEHNR and FQNEAQ (reference sequence). This CDR3 has 13 residues. V was trimmed by 5 bases and J by 3 bases, leaving 8 bases between them. DNA of the CDR3: TGTGCCAGCAGCGGCGGGAACTACAATGAGCAGTTCTTC. Its translation: CASSGGNYNEQFF.

The chain is built from TRBV11-1 and TRBJ2-7; D is unresolved. Trimming took off 2 bases at V and 1 base at J, with 6 bases between the two ends. Germline V gene sequence: CDR1 SGHAT, CDR2 FQDESV (reference sequence). CDR3 length: 13 amino acids. Here the CDR3 reads CASSLRVSYEQYF. In nucleotides, the CDR3 is TGTGCCAGCAGCTTAAGGGTTTCCTACGAGCAGTACTTC.

J is TRBJ2-3 and V is TRBV7-6, with 10 bases that match TRBD1. The germline CDR1 and CDR2 sequences are SGHVS and FNYEAQ. The CDR3 loop spans 16 amino acids. Trimming removed 1 base from V and 2 bases from J; junction bases left unmatched: 3. This CDR3 is CASSLGTGGPTDTQYF. The CDR3 DNA is TGTGCCAGCAGCTTAGGGACAGGGGGGCCCACAGATACGCAGTATTTT.

V gene TRBV15 combines with J gene TRBJ2-3, with a tentative D call TRBD2 (5 bases). CDR1 and CDR2 from the germline V gene are LNHNV and YYDKDF (reference sequence). V was cut by 7 bases and J by 1 base, with 9 bases left in between. The length of the CDR3 is 13 residues. CDR3 sequence (DNA): TGTGCCACCAAAGTCGGGGGCACAGATACGCAGTATTTT. Its translation is CATKVGGTDTQYF. Full variable domain (outside the CDR3, taken from reference TRBV15 and TRBJ2-3): DAMVIQNPRYQVTQFGKPVTLSCSQTLNHNVMYWYQQKSSQAPKLLFHYYDKDFNNEADTPDNFQSRRPNTSFCFLDIRSPGLGDTAMYLCATKVGGTDTQYFGPGTRLTVL.

This clone was counted once. The chain recombines TRBV12-3 or TRBV12-4 with TRBJ2-7, with D unclear. The CDR3 loop spans 13 amino acids. The V gene lost 5 bases and the J gene lost 3 bases, with 11 bases spanning the gap. The CDR3 coding sequence is TGTGCCAGCAGTCCCGATACTAACTACGAGCAGTACTTC. Its protein is CASSPDTNYEQYF.

The genes are TRBV4-3 and TRBJ1-1; D ambiguous. The CDR3 covers 13 residues. The germline V gene has CDR1 LGHNA and CDR2 YSLEER. The V gene lost 1 base and the J gene lost 5 bases, with 8 bases spanning the gap. CDR3 DNA sequence: TGCGCCAGCAGCCAAGGGCTAGTTACTGAAGCTTTCTTT. Its protein is CASSQGLVTEAFF.

Comments on this clone: A junction boundary mismatches the germline segment, possibly from a read error. The V call is TRBV27, the J call TRBJ1-5; a possible D gene is TRBD1 (6 bases). The CDR3 spans 14 residues. Per the germline V gene, CDR1 is MNHEY and CDR2 is SMNVEV (reference sequence). The CDR3 nucleotides are TGTGCCAGCAGGGAGGGGGGCAGCAACCAGCCCCAGCATTTT. Translating gives CASREGGSNQPQHF.

V gene TRBV29-1 combines with J gene TRBJ2-1, with TRBD2 identical over 9 bases. Germline loops: CDR1 SQVTM, CDR2 ANQGSEA. V shed 8 bases and J 1 base; nucleotides not matched to a gene: 6. This CDR3 has 14 residues. CDR3 in amino acids: CSSIAGASYNEQFF. The DNA for the CDR3 is TGCAGCAGCATAGCGGGAGCGTCCTACAATGAGCAGTTCTTC.

The chain carries TRBV6-2 or TRBV6-3 and TRBJ2-7; no clear D gene. Between the trimmed V and J ends, which lost 2 bases and 3 bases, there was a span of 8 bases. The germline CDR1 and CDR2 sequences are MNHEY and SVGEGT. The CDR3 length is 13 residues. CDR3 protein: CASSYKVYYEQYF. As DNA, the CDR3 is TGTGCCAGCAGTTACAAGGTTTACTACGAGCAGTACTTC.

CDR3 sequence: CSVEVLAGGRTDTQYF. CDR3 nucleotide sequence: TGCAGCGTTGAAGTCTTGGCGGGAGGGCGCACAGATACGCAGTATTTT. V gene TRBV29-1 combines with J gene TRBJ2-3; the match to TRBD2 covers 9 bases. Germline CDR1 SQVTM, CDR2 ANQGSEA. V dropped 1 base and J dropped 1; count of bases not matched to a gene: 6. The CDR3 sequence is 16 residues long.

The chain recombines TRBV6-4 with TRBJ2-7, with D maybe TRBD1 (6 bases). Germline V lookup: CDR1 MRHNA, CDR2 SNTAGT. Trimming shortened V by 4 bases and J by 0 bases, and 13 bases separated the two germline ends. The CDR3 runs 15 residues. The CDR3 bases are TGTGCCAGCAGTGCATACAGGGCAGACTCCTACGAGCAGTACTTC. Translating it yields CASSAYRADSYEQYF.

The gene calls are TRBV5-1 and TRBJ2-2; D gene ambiguous. The CDR3 is 17 residues long. Germline loops: CDR1 SGHRS, CDR2 YFSETQ. V lost 5 bases, J lost 0 bases, and 17 bases lay in between. The CDR3 reads CASRQSAQTANTGELFF. For the CDR3, the DNA is TGCGCCAGCAGGCAGTCAGCGCAGACCGCGAACACCGGGGAGCTGTTTTTT.

This chain links TRBV28 with TRBJ2-2; 13 bases line up with TRBD2. J was trimmed by 1 base and V by 6 bases; bases with no gene match: 8. The CDR3 contains 18 residues. Germline-derived CDR1 and CDR2 are MDHEN and SYDVKM. CDR3 sequence (DNA): TGTGCCAGCAGACCTGGACTAGCGGGAGTGGGGAACACCGGGGAGCTGTTTTTT. Its protein is CASRPGLAGVGNTGELFF.

As for this clone: This could be a read error, since a much larger clone is one nucleotide away. J is TRBJ2-7 and V is TRBV7-2; perhaps TRBD2 as D (5 bases). The germline V gene has CDR1 SGHTA and CDR2 FQGNSA. V was cut by 5 bases and J by 1 base, with 12 bases left in between. This CDR3 is 14 amino acids long. CDR3 sequence reads: CASSKQRASYEQYF. CDR3 coding DNA: TGTGCCAGCAGCAAACAGAGGGCATCCTACGAGCAGTACTTC.

The chain links TRBV5-1 to TRBJ2-7; D unclear. The germline gives CDR1 SGHRS, CDR2 YFSETQ. V lost 0 bases, J lost 4 bases, and 14 bases lay in between. This CDR3 comprises 15 residues. Here the CDR3 reads CASSLAAGPLYEQYF. The CDR3 region has the DNA TGCGCCAGCAGCTTGGCGGCAGGACCGCTTTACGAGCAGTACTTC.

This rearrangement joins TRBV25-1 to TRBJ2-5, with 9 bases aligning to TRBD1. The CDR3 has 17 residues. V gave up 5 bases and J gave up 2 bases; unmatched junction bases: 12. The germline V gene encodes CDR1 MGHDK and CDR2 SYGVNS. Here the CDR3 DNA reads TGTGCCAGCAGTACAAACCACAGGGGGCGAGGACAAGAGACCCAGTACTTC. It translates to CASSTNHRGRGQETQYF.

The genes are TRBV29-1 and TRBJ2-1; 8 bases are shared with TRBD2. This CDR3 comprises 16 residues. Per the germline V gene, CDR1 is SQVTM and CDR2 is ANQGSEA. V shed 6 bases, J shed 4 bases, and the junction held 14 bases outside the gene matches. The CDR3 loop is CSVGDRAGASYNEQFF. The CDR3 nucleotides are TGCAGCGTCGGAGACCGAGCGGGAGCTTCATACAATGAGCAGTTCTTC.

The chain links TRBV19 to TRBJ2-1, with TRBD2 as a possible D gene (6 bases). The CDR3 extends over 15 amino acids. Trimming cost V 5 bases and J 2 bases, with 13 bases left between them. Germline loops: CDR1 LNHDA, CDR2 SQIVND (reference sequence). CDR3 protein: CASSSPRRAYNEQFF. The CDR3 nucleotides read TGTGCCAGTAGTTCCCCAAGGAGGGCCTACAATGAGCAGTTCTTC.

The chain recombines TRBV28 with TRBJ2-7; maybe TRBD2 (6 bases). CDR3 length: 15 amino acids. Trimming cost V 7 bases and J 3 bases, with 19 bases left between them. The germline V gene encodes CDR1 MDHEN and CDR2 SYDVKM. CDR3 residues: CASIGGASTNYEQYF. The CDR3 bases are TGTGCCAGCATCGGAGGGGCATCAACCAACTACGAGCAGTACTTC.

The chain links TRBV27 to TRBJ2-7; 8 bases map to TRBD1. J gave up 3 bases and V 6 bases, and 4 bases lay outside the gene matches. The CDR3 runs 13 residues. In germline, CDR1 is MNHEY, CDR2 SMNVEV (reference sequence). CDR3 sequence (DNA): TGTGCCAGCAGCGACAGGGGAGTCTACGAGCAGTACTTC. The encoded protein is CASSDRGVYEQYF.